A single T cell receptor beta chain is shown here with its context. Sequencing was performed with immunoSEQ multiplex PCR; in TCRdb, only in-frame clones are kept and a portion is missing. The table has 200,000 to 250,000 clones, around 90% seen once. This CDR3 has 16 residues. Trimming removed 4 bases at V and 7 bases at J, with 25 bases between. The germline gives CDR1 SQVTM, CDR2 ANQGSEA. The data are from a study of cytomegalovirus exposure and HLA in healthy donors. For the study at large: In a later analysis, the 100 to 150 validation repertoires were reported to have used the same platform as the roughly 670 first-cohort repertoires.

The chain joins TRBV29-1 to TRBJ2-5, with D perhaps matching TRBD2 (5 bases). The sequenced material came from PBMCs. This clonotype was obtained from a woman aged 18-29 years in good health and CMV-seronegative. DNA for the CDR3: TGCAGCGTTGTCTCCGAGCTGCAGGTCCTTGCGGGGACCCAGTACTTC. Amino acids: CSVVSELQVLAGTQYF.